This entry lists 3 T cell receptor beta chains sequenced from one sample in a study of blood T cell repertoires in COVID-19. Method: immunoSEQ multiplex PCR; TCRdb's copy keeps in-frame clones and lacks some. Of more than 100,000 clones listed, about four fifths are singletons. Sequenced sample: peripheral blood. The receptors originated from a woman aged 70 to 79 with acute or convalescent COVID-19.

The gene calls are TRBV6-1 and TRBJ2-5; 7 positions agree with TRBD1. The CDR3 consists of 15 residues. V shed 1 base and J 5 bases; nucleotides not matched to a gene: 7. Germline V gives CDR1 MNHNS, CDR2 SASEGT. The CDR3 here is CASSEGGHRGETQYF. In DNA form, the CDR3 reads TGTGCCAGCAGTGAAGGTGGGCACAGGGGCGAGACCCAGTACTTC.

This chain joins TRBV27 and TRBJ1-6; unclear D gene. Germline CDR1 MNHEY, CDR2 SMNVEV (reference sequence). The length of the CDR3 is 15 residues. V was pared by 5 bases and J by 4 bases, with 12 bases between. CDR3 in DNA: TGTGCCAGCAGTGGGAAGGGAGCTTATAATTCACCCCTCCACTTT. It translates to CASSGKGAYNSPLHF.

Here the CDR3 DNA reads TGTGCCAGCAGCATTGAGAATGCGTGGGGGCCCGGCGGGGAGCTGTTTTTT. Encoded protein: CASSIENAWGPGGELFF. This rearrangement joins TRBV5-8 to TRBJ2-2, with D perhaps TRBD1 (6 bases). Germline loops: CDR1 SGHTS, CDR2 YDEGEE. The CDR3 loop spans 17 amino acids. Between the trimmed V and J ends, which lost 4 bases and 7 bases, there was a span of 23 bases.